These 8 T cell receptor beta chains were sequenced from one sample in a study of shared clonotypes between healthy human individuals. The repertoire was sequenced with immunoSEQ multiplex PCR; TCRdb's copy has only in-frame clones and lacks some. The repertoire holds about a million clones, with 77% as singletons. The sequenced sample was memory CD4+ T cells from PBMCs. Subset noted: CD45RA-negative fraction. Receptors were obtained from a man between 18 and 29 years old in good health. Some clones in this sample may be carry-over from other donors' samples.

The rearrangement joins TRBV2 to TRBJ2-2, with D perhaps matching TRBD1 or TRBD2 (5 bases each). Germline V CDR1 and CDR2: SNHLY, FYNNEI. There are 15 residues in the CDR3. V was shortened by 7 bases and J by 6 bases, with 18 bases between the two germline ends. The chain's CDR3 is CASTRSPGPPGELFF. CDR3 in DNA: TGTGCCAGCACCAGGTCTCCGGGACCCCCCGGGGAGCTGTTTTTT.

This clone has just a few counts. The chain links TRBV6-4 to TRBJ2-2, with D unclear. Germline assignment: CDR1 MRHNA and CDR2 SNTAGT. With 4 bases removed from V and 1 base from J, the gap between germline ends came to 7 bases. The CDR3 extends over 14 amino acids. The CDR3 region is CASSVSWNTGELFF. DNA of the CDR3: TGTGCCAGCAGTGTTTCGTGGAACACCGGGGAGCTGTTTTTT.

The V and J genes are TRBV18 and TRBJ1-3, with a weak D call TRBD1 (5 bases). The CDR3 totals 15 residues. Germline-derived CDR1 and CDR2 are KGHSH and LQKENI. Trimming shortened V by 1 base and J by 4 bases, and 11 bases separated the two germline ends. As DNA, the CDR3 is TGTGCCAGCTCACCACAGGGGACTACAGGAAACACCATATATTTT. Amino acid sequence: CASSPQGTTGNTIYF. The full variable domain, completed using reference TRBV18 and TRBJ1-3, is NAGVMQNPRHLVRRRGQEARLRCSPMKGHSHVYWYRQLPEEGLKFMVYLQKENIIDESGMPKERFSAEFPKEGPSILRIQQVVRGDSAAYFCASSPQGTTGNTIYFGEGSWLTVV.

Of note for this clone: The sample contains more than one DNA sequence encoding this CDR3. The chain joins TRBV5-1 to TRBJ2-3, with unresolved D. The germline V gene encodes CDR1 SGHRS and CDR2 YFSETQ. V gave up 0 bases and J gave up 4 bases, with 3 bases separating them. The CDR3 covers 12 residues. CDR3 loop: CASSLVPDTQYF. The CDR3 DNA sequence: TGCGCCAGCAGCTTGGTCCCAGATACGCAGTATTTT.

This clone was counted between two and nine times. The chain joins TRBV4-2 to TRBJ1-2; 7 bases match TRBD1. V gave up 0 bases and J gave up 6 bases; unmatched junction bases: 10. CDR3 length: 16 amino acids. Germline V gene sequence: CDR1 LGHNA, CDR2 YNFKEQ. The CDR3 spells CASSQDIGQGVNGYTF. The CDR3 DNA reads TGTGCCAGCAGCCAAGATATTGGGCAGGGGGTTAATGGCTACACCTTC.

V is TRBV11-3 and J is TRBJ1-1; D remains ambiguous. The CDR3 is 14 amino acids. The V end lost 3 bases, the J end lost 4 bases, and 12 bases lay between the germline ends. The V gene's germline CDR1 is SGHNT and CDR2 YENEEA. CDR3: CASSLTHGSTEAFF. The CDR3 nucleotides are TGTGCCAGCAGCTTGACGCACGGGAGCACTGAAGCTTTCTTT.

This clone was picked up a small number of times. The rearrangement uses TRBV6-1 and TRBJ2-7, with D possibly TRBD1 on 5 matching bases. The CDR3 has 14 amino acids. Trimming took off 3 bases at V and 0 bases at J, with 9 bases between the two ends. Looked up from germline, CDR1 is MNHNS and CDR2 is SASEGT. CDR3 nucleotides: TGTGCCAGCAGTGATACAGGATTCTCCTACGAGCAGTACTTC. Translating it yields CASSDTGFSYEQYF.

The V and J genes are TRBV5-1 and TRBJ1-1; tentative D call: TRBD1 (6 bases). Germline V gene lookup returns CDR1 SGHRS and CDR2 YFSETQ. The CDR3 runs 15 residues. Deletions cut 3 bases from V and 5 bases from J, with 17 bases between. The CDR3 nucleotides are TGCGCCAGCAGCTCGGACGACAGGTCGGGGACTGAAGCTTTCTTT. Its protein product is CASSSDDRSGTEAFF.